This T cell receptor (beta chain) derives from a study of shared clonotypes between healthy human individuals. Study information: Each donor's CD4 naive and CD4 memory cells filled three plates apiece, CD8 naive two, and CD8 memory one. Study results and caveats: Among non-shared clonotypes, generation probabilities were lower than among those shared by all four donors.

Note on this clone: Antigen: not known. Other DNA sequences in this specimen translate into the identical CDR3.

Clones were sequenced by immunoSEQ multiplex PCR, and TCRdb holds only the in-frame ones, with some missing. The data show 1.4 million to 1.5 million clones, approximately 96% seen once. The V end was cut by 4 bases, the J end by 2 bases, with 13 bases between. Germline-derived CDR1 and CDR2 are MDHEN and SYDVKM. This CDR3 comprises 15 residues. Sample: naive CD4+ T cells sorted from blood. The sample's subset: CD45RA+ positively selected. The chain couples TRBV28 to TRBJ2-3; D assignment may be TRBD1 or TRBD2 (5 bases each). This clonotype was obtained from a man aged 25-45 years in good health. CDR3 in amino acids: CASSSPGRLTDTQYF. CDR3 in DNA: TGTGCCAGCAGTTCGCCGGGGCGCCTCACAGATACGCAGTATTTT.